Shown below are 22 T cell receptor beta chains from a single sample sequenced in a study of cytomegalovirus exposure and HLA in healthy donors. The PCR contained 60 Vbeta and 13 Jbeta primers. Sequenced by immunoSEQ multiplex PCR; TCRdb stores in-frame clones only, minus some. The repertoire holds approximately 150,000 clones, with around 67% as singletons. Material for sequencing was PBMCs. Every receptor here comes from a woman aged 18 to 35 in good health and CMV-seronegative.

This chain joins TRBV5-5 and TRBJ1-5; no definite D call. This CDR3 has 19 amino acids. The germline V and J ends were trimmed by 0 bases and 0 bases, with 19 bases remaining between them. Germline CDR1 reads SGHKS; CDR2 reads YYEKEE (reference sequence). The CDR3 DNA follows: TGTGCCAGCAGCTTGGCTTTGACTTCGGGTCTTTATAGCAATCAGCCCCAGCATTTT. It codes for CASSLALTSGLYSNQPQHF.

CDR3 nucleotide sequence: TGTGCCAGTAGTATTTTGGGGACTACTCCTAACTATGGCTACACCTTC. Encoded protein: CASSILGTTPNYGYTF. The V and J genes are TRBV19 and TRBJ1-2, with D possibly being TRBD1 (5 bases). Deletions cut 3 bases from V and 0 bases from J, with 14 bases between. This CDR3 region has 16 residues. Germline V CDR1 and CDR2: LNHDA, SQIVND (reference sequence).

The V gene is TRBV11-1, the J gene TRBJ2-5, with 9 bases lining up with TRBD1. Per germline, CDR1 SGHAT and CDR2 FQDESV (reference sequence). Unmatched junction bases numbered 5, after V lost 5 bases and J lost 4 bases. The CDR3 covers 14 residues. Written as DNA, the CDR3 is TGTGCCAGCAGCCCTACAGGGGGCGTAGAGACCCAGTACTTC. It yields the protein CASSPTGGVETQYF.

The CDR3 loop reads CASSPKRTGGNYGYTF. The CDR3, as DNA: TGTGCCAGCAGCCCTAAAAGGACAGGGGGCAACTATGGCTACACCTTC. V is TRBV7-8 and J is TRBJ1-2; the match to TRBD1 covers 11 bases. From germline, CDR1 is SGHVS and CDR2 FQNEAQ. V trimming: 5 bases; J trimming: 2 bases; junction bases outside the gene matches: 7. This CDR3 region has 16 residues. Full variable domain (remainder filled in from reference TRBV7-8 and TRBJ1-2): GAGVSQSPRYKVAKRGQDVALRCDPISGHVSLFWYQQALGQGPEFLTYFQNEAQLDKSGLPSDRFFAERPEGSVSTLKIQRTQQEDSAVYLCASSPKRTGGNYGYTFGSGTRLTVV.

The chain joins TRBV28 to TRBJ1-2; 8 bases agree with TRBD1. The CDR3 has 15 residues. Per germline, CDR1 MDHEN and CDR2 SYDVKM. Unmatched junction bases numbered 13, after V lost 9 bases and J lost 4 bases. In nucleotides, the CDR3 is TGTGCCAGTTACAGGGGGGACTCGGGACTCTATGGCTACACCTTC. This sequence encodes CASYRGDSGLYGYTF.

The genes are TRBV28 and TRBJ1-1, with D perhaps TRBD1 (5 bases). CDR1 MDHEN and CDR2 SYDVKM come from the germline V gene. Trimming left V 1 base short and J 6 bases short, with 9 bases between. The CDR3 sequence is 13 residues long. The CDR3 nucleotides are TGTGCCAGCAGTTTATACACGACAGCTGAAGCTTTCTTT. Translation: CASSLYTTAEAFF.

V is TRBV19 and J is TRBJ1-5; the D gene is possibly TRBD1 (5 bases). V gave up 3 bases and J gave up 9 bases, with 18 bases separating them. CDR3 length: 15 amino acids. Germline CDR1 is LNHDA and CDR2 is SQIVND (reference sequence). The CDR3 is CASSMGGRSRRPQHF. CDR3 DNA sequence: TGTGCCAGTAGTATGGGGGGACGGTCAAGGAGGCCCCAGCATTTT.

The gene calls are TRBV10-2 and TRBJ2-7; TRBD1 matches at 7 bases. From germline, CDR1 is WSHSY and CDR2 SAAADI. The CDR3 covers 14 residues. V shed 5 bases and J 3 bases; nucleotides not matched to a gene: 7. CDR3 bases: TGCGCCAGCAGTAAACAGGGGAAAAACTACGAGCAGTACGTC. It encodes CASSKQGKNYEQYV.

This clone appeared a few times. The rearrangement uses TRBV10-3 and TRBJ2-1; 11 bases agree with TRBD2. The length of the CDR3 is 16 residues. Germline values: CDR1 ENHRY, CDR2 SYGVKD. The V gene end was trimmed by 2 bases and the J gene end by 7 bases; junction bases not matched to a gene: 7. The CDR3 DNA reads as TGTGCCATCAGTGAGACTAGCGGGAGAGGCTTTAATGAGCAGTTCTTC. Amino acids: CAISETSGRGFNEQFF.

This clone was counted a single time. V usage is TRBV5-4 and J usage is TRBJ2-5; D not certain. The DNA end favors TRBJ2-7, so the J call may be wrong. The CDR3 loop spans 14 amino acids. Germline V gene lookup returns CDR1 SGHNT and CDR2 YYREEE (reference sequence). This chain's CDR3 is CASSLRSSSYEQYF. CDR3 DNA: TGTGCCAGCAGCTTGCGCTCCTCGTCCTACGAGCAGTACTTC.

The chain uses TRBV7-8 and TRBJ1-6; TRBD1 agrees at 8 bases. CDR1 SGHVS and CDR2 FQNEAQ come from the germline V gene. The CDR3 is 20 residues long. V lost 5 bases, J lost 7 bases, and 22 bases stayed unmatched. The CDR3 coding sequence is TGTGCCAGCAGCCCTCCGTTTGTAAGACAGGGGCTTGGAGGAAATTCACCCCTCCACTTT. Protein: CASSPPFVRQGLGGNSPLHF.

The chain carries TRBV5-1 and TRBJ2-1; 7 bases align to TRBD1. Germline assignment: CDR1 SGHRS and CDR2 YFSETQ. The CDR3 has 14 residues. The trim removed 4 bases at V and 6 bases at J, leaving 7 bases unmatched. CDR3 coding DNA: TGCGCCAGCAGCCCGGGGACAGTTCTCAATGAGCAGTTCTTC. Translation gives CASSPGTVLNEQFF.

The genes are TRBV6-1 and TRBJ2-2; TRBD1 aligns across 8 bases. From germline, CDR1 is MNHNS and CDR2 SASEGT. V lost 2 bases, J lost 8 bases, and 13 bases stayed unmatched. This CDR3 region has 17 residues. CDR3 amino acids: CASSERTGWGNRGELFF. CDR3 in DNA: TGTGCCAGCAGTGAAAGGACAGGGTGGGGTAATCGGGGGGAGCTGTTTTTT.

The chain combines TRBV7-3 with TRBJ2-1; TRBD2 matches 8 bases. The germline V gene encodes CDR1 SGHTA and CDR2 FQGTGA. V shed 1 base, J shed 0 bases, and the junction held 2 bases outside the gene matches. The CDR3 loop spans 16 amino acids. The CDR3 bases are TGTGCCAGCAGCTTAAGGGCGGGGGGCTCCTACAATGAGCAGTTCTTC. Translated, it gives CASSLRAGGSYNEQFF.

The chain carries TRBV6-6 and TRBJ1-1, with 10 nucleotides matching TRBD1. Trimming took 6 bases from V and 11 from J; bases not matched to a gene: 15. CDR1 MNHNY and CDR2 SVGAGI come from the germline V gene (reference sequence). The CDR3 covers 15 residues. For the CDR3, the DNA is TGTGCCAGCAGCCGAACCCCGGGACAGGGGCTGGAGGCTTTCTTT. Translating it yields CASSRTPGQGLEAFF.

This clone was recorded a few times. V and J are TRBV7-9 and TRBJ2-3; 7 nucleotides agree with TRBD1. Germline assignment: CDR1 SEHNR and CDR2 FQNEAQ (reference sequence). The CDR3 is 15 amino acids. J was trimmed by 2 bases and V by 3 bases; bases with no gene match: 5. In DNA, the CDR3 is TGTGCCAGCAGCTTTGGGACAGCGAACACAGATACGCAGTATTTT. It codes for CASSFGTANTDTQYF.

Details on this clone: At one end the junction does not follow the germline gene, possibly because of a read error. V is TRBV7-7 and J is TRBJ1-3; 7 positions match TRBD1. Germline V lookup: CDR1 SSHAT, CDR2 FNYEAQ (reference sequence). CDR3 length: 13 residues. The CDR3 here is CASSLDRGNTIYF. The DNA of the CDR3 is TGTGCTAGCAGCCTGGACAGGGGAAACACCATATATTTT.

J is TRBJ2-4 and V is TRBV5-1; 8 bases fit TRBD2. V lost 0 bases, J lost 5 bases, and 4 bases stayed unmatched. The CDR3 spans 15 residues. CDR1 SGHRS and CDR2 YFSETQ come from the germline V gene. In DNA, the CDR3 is TGCGCCAGCAGCTTGGTATCGGGGGGGGAAAACATTCAGTACTTC. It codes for CASSLVSGGENIQYF.

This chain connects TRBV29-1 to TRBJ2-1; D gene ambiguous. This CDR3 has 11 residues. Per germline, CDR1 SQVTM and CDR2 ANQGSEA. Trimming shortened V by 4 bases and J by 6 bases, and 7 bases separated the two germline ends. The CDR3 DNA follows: TGCAGCGTTGCACAGCTCAATGAGCAGTTCTTC. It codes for CSVAQLNEQFF.

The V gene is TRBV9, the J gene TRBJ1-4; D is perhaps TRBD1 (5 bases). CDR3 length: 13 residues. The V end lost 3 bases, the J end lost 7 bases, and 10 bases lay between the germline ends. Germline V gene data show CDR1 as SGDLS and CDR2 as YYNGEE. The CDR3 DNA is TGTGCCAGCAGCGGCGGCAGGGCTGAAAAACTGTTTTTT. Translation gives CASSGGRAEKLFF. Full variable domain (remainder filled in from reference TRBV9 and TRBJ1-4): DSGVTQTPKHLITATGQRVTLRCSPRSGDLSVYWYQQSLDQGLQFLIQYYNGEERAKGNILERFSAQQFPDLHSELNLSSLELGDSALYFCASSGGRAEKLFFGSGTQLSVL.

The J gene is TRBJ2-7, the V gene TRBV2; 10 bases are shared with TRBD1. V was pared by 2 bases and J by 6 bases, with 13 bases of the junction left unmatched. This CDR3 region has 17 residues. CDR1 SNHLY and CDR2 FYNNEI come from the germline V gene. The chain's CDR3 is CASSENRKCRDRGEQYV. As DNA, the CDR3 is TGTGCCAGCAGTGAAAATAGAAAATGCCGGGACAGGGGCGAGCAGTACGTC.

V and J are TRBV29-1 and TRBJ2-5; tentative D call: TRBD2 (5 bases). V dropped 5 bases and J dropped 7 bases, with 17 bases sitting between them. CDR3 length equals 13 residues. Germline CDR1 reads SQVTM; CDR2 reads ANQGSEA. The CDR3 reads CSVIFTRVGTQYF. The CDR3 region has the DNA TGCAGCGTTATATTCACTAGGGTTGGGACCCAGTACTTC. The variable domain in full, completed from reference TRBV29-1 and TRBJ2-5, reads SAVISQKPSRDICQRGTSLTIQCQVDSQVTMMFWYRQQPGQSLTLIATANQGSEATYESGFVIDKFPISRPNLTFSTLTVSNMSPEDSSIYLCSVIFTRVGTQYFGPGTRLLVL.